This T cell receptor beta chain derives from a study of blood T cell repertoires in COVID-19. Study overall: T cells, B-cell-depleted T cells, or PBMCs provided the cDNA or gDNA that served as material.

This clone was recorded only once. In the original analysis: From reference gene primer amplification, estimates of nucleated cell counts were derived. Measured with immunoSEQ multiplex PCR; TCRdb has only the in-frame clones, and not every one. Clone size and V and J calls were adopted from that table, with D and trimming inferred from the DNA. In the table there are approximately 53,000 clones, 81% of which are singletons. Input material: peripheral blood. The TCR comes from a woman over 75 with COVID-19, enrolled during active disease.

DNA for the CDR3: TGTGCCTGGAGCTTTACAGGGGGCGTTCAGCCCCAGCATTTT. Amino acid sequence: CAWSFTGGVQPQHF. The chain recombines TRBV30 with TRBJ1-5, with TRBD1 matching 9 bases. In germline, CDR1 is GTSNPN, CDR2 SVGIG (reference sequence). V lost 3 bases and J lost 6; bases outside the gene matches: 6. This CDR3 has 14 residues.